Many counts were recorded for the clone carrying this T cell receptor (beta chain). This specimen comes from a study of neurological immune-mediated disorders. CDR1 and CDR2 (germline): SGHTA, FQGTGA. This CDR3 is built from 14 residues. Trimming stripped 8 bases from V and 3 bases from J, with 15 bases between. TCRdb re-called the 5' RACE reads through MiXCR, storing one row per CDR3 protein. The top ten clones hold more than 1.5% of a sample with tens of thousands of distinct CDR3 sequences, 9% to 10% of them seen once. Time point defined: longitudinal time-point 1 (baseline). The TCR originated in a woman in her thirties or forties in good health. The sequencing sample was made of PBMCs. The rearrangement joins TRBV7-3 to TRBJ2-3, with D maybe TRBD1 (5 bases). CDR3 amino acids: CASSRGADTDTQYF. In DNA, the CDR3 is TGTGCCAGCTCAAGGGGTGCGGATACAGATACGCAGTATTTT.